The clone carrying this T cell receptor (beta chain) showed up just a few times. The antigen remains undetermined. Template switching created a universal primer site, and the cDNA included unique molecular identifiers. TCRdb called the 5' RACE reads again in MiXCR, with one record for every CDR3 protein. This sample has 350,000 to 500,000 distinct CDR3 sequences; 15% to 20% occur once, and the top ten carry approximately 12%. Trimming cost V 1 base and J 0 bases, with 3 bases left between them. This CDR3 is 14 amino acids long. Germline V gives CDR1 MNHEY, CDR2 SVGAGI. This sample is drawn from a study of identical twins. Whole-study results and caveats: With abundant cord blood beta clonotypes, insertions were fewer; memory repertoires showed no such pattern. Twin-shared out-of-frame alpha sequences showed excess low generation probability.

The material sequenced was naive T cells sorted from blood. This receptor was identified in a man aged 45-60 years in good health. The chain carries TRBV6-5 and TRBJ2-2; D is ambiguous. The CDR3 bases are TGTGCCAGCAGTTACTTCTCGAACACCGGGGAGCTGTTTTTT. Its protein product is CASSYFSNTGELFF.